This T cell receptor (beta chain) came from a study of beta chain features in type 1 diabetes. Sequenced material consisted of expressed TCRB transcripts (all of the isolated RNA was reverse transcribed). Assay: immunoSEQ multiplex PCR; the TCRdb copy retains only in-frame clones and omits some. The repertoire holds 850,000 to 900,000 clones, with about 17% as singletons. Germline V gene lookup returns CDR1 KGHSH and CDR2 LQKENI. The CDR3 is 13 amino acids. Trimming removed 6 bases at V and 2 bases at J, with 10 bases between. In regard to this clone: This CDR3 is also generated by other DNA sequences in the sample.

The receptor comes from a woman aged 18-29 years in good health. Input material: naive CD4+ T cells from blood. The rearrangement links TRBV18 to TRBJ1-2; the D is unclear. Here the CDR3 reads CASSPDGNYGYTF. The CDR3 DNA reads TGTGCCAGCTCGCCCGACGGGAACTATGGCTACACCTTC.